This entry features one T cell receptor (beta chain) sequence. The antigen is undetermined. The PCR contained 60 Vbeta and 13 Jbeta primers. TCRdb's table, derived via immunoSEQ multiplex PCR, lists solely in-frame clones and lacks some. The table has fewer than 110,000 clones, more than 65% seen once. This record comes from a study of cytomegalovirus exposure and HLA in healthy donors. The CDR3 covers 16 residues. J lost 5 bases, V lost 0 bases, and 9 bases had no gene match. Germline CDR1 is SGDLS and CDR2 is YYNGEE. Study-level findings and limits: A few CMV-associated chains were confirmed in vitro to be specific for CMV antigens.

The rearrangement links TRBV9 to TRBJ2-5, with TRBD2 matching over 8 bases. Sequenced material: PBMCs. The TCR comes from a man aged 25-45 years in good health and CMV-seronegative. The CDR3 region is CASSVGGLAGAETQYF. The CDR3 DNA reads TGTGCCAGCAGCGTAGGGGGGCTAGCGGGTGCCGAGACCCAGTACTTC.